Sequencing of this TCR beta chain was carried out in a study of blood T cells in healthy people across ages. CDR3 length: 12 amino acids. CDR1 is MDHEN and CDR2 is SYDVKM in the germline V gene. The V and J ends lost 6 bases and 7 bases respectively, with 12 bases between them. There are a few counts of this clonotype. Using a J-beta primer mix together with a sample-barcoded 5' primer, a second PCR was run for roughly 6 to 12 cycles. TCRdb re-analysed the 5' RACE reads in MiXCR, keeping a single row per CDR3 protein. The table lists roughly 1,100,000 distinct CDR3 sequences, roughly 24% of them singletons. These data also featured in a second study, about T cells of mothers and their children.

The sample consisted of blood. The origin of this receptor is a girl aged 2-10 years in good health. The chain links TRBV28 to TRBJ1-2, with D uncertain. DNA for the CDR3: TGTGCCAGCAGACATCAAGTGCGTGGCTACACCTTC. Amino acid sequence: CASRHQVRGYTF.